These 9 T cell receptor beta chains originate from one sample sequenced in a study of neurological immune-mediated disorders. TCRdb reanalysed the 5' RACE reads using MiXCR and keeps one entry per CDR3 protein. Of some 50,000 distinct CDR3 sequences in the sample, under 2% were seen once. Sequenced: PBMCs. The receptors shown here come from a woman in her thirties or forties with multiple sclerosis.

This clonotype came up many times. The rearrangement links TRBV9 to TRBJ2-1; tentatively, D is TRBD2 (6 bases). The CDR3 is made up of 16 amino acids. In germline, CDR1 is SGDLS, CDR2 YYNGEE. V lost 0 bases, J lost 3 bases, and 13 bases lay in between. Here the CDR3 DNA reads TGTGCCAGCAGCGTAGAGGGGCGGGGTTACTACAATGAGCAGTTCTTC. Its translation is CASSVEGRGYYNEQFF.

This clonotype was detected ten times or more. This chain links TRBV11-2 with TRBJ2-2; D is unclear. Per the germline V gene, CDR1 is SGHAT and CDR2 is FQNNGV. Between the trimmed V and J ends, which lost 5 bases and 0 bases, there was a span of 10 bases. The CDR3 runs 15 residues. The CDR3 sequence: CASSRLDSNTGELFF. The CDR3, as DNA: TGTGCCAGCAGCCGCCTGGATTCGAACACCGGGGAGCTGTTTTTT.

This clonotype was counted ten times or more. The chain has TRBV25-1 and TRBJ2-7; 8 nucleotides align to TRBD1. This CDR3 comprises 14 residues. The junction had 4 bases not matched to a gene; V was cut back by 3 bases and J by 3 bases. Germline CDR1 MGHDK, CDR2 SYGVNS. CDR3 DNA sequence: TGTGCCAGCAGTGAGTTGGGACAGGACTACGAGCAGTACTTC. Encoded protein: CASSELGQDYEQYF.

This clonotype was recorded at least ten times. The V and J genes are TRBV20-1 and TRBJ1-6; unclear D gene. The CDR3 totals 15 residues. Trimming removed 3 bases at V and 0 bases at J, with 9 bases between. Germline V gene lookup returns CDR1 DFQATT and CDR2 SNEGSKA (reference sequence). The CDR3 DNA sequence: TGCAGTGCTAGTGTGGGGAACTCCTATAATTCACCCCTCCACTTT. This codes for CSASVGNSYNSPLHF.

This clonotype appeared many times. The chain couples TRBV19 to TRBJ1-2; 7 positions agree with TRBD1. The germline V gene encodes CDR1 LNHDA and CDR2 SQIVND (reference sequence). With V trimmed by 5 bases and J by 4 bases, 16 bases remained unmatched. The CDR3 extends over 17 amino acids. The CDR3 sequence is CASSLGTAYISGYGYTF. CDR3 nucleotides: TGTGCCAGTAGTCTGGGGACAGCCTACATCAGCGGCTATGGCTACACCTTC.

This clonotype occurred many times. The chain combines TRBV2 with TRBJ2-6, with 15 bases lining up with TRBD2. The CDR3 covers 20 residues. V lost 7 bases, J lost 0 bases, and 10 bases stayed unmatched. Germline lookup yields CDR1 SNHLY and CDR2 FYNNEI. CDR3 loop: CASTEGLAGGPGSGANVLTF. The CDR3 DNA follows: TGTGCCAGCACCGAAGGACTAGCGGGGGGGCCTGGCTCTGGGGCCAACGTCCTGACTTTC.

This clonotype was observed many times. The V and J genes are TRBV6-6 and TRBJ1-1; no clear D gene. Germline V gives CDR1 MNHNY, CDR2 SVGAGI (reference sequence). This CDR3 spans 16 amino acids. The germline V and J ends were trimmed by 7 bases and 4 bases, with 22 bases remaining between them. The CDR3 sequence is CASTLDQTTWSTEAFF. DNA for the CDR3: TGTGCCAGCACCCTAGACCAGACAACCTGGTCCACTGAAGCTTTCTTT.

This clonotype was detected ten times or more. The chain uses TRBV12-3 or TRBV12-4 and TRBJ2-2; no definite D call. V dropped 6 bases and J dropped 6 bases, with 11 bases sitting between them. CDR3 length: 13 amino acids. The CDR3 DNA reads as TGTGCCAGCAGCCCTGGACGGGCCGGGGAGCTGTTTTTT. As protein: CASSPGRAGELFF.

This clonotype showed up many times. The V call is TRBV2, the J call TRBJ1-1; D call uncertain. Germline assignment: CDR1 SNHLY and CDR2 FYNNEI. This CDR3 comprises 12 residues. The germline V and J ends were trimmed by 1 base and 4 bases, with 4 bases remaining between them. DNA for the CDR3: TGTGCCAGCAGTGAAGGGGGCACTGAAGCTTTCTTT. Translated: CASSEGGTEAFF.